A selection of T cell receptor beta chains follows, all from one sample in a study of lymphopenia after photon versus proton radiotherapy. The repertoire was sequenced with immunoSEQ multiplex PCR; TCRdb's copy has only in-frame clones and lacks some. The sample lists approximately 80,000 clones, around 80% occurring once. The sample was peripheral blood, taken from a patient treated with proton-based radiotherapy. These receptors were obtained from a man aged 60 to 75 with pancreatic cancer. Each CDR3 is given with its conserved first and last residue. A D gene is named only where the DNA matches it firmly. Expanded clones get a size class; other rows say once, few or many, or leave the size out.

d_call: NA
j_call: TRBJ2-2
clone_size: few
v_call: TRBV6-1
cdr3_nt: TGTGCCAGCACCCAGGGCAGCCTAAACACCGGGGAGCTGTTTTTT
cdr3_aa: CASTQGSLNTGELFF

d_call: NA
j_call: TRBJ2-2
clone_size: NA
v_call: TRBV7-2
cdr3_nt: TGTGCCAGCAGCTTGGGGTATCCCCCCGGGGAGCTGTTTTTT
cdr3_aa: CASSLGYPPGELFF

d_call: NA
j_call: TRBJ2-3
clone_size: NA
v_call: TRBV10-3
cdr3_nt: TGTGCCACCGGGGAGTCAGATACGCAGTATTTT
cdr3_aa: CATGESDTQYF

d_call: NA
j_call: TRBJ1-1
clone_size: NA
v_call: TRBV6-5
cdr3_nt: TGTGCCAGCAGTGGGGCCACTGAAGCTTTCTTT
cdr3_aa: CASSGATEAFF

d_call: NA
j_call: TRBJ2-1
clone_size: NA
v_call: TRBV7-2
cdr3_nt: TGTGCCAGCAGCTCGAACCTCGGACCACCGAGTGAGCAGTTCTTC
cdr3_aa: CASSSNLGPPSEQFF

d_call: NA
j_call: TRBJ1-1
clone_size: NA
v_call: TRBV11-3
cdr3_nt: TGTGCCAGCAGCCCTCACAGGGTCGAGCCTTTCTTT
cdr3_aa: CASSPHRVEPFF

d_call: TRBD2
j_call: TRBJ2-1
clone_size: once
v_call: TRBV11-2
cdr3_nt: TGTGCCAACAGCTTAGTCAAAGACGGGAGGGCCGATGAGCAGTTCTTC
cdr3_aa: CANSLVKDGRADEQFF

d_call: NA
j_call: TRBJ1-3
clone_size: NA
v_call: TRBV30
cdr3_nt: TGTGCCTGGAAGGGCAGCTTTAGAAACACCATATATTTT
cdr3_aa: CAWKGSFRNTIYF

d_call: NA
j_call: TRBJ2-3
clone_size: NA
v_call: TRBV7-2
cdr3_nt: TGTGCCAGCAGCAAAGGACACCTTACGTCAGATACGCAGTATTTT
cdr3_aa: CASSKGHLTSDTQYF

d_call: TRBD1
j_call: TRBJ1-4
clone_size: NA
v_call: TRBV5-6
cdr3_nt: TGTGCCAGCAGCTCCAATTACAGGGGTGAAAAACTGTTTTTT
cdr3_aa: CASSSNYRGEKLFF

d_call: NA
j_call: TRBJ1-5
clone_size: NA
v_call: TRBV19
cdr3_nt: TGTGCCAGTAGTTCGCCTCCCGATCAGCCCCAGCATTTT
cdr3_aa: CASSSPPDQPQHF

d_call: TRBD1
j_call: TRBJ2-3
clone_size: NA
v_call: TRBV18
cdr3_nt: TGTGCCAGCTCACCAGACGACAGGGGGCGTTTCTCAGATACGCAGTATTTT
cdr3_aa: CASSPDDRGRFSDTQYF

d_call: NA
j_call: TRBJ2-7
clone_size: NA
v_call: TRBV19
cdr3_nt: TGTGCCAGTTCGTCAGGGGTCGAGCAGTACTTC
cdr3_aa: CASSSGVEQYF

d_call: NA
j_call: TRBJ2-2
clone_size: NA
v_call: TRBV18
cdr3_nt: TGTGCCAGCTCACGAGACTTGGGGGAGCTGTTTTTT
cdr3_aa: CASSRDLGELFF

d_call: NA
j_call: TRBJ2-7
clone_size: NA
v_call: TRBV29-1
cdr3_nt: TGCAGCGTTGAAGATGGGGACCGTGAGGAGCAGTACTTC
cdr3_aa: CSVEDGDREEQYF

d_call: TRBD2
j_call: TRBJ2-3
clone_size: NA
v_call: TRBV19
cdr3_nt: TGTGCCAGTACCCAGGGACTAGGAACAGATACGCAGTATTTT
cdr3_aa: CASTQGLGTDTQYF

d_call: NA
j_call: TRBJ2-7
clone_size: NA
v_call: TRBV29-1
cdr3_nt: TGCAGCGTTGGAGACAGCTACGAGCAGTACTTC
cdr3_aa: CSVGDSYEQYF

d_call: NA
j_call: TRBJ1-4
clone_size: NA
v_call: TRBV4-3
cdr3_nt: TGCGCCAGCAGCCGGGGCTTTGGGGCAATTAATGAAAAACTGTTTTTT
cdr3_aa: CASSRGFGAINEKLFF

d_call: NA
j_call: TRBJ2-7
clone_size: NA
v_call: TRBV5-5
cdr3_nt: TGTGCCAGCAGCAATGGGGCCTACGAGCAGTACTTC
cdr3_aa: CASSNGAYEQYF

d_call: TRBD1
j_call: TRBJ2-6
clone_size: NA
v_call: TRBV6-6
cdr3_nt: TGTGCCAGCAGTCGAACAGGGGTCTCTGGGGCCAACGTCCTGACTTTC
cdr3_aa: CASSRTGVSGANVLTF

d_call: TRBD1
j_call: TRBJ2-5
clone_size: NA
v_call: TRBV14
cdr3_nt: TGTGCCAGCAGCCAAGATCTGACAGGGGGCTATCTCAGGCAAGAGACCCAGTACTTC
cdr3_aa: CASSQDLTGGYLRQETQYF

d_call: NA
j_call: TRBJ2-7
clone_size: NA
v_call: TRBV5-8
cdr3_nt: TGTGCCAGCAGCTTAACCGGCGAGCAGTACTTC
cdr3_aa: CASSLTGEQYF

d_call: NA
j_call: TRBJ2-2
clone_size: NA
v_call: TRBV7-2
cdr3_nt: TGTGCCAGTACGAAGCCTCAAACAGGGCCCGGGGAGCTGTTTTTT
cdr3_aa: CASTKPQTGPGELFF

d_call: NA
j_call: TRBJ1-2
clone_size: NA
v_call: TRBV5-1
cdr3_nt: TGCGCCAGCAGGGAGGGATTTTCGAATGGCTACACCTTC
cdr3_aa: CASREGFSNGYTF

d_call: NA
j_call: TRBJ2-7
clone_size: NA
v_call: TRBV7-8
cdr3_nt: TGTGCCAGCAGCTCCCACAGAAACTCCTACGAGCAGTACTTC
cdr3_aa: CASSSHRNSYEQYF

d_call: NA
j_call: TRBJ1-5
clone_size: NA
v_call: TRBV19
cdr3_nt: TGTGCCAGTAGTAGCCAGAGGGTTCGGAGGCAGCCCCAGCATTTT
cdr3_aa: CASSSQRVRRQPQHF

d_call: NA
j_call: TRBJ2-7
clone_size: NA
v_call: TRBV6-1
cdr3_nt: TGTGCCAGCAGTGAAGGGAGGGTCCCCCCTTGGGAGCAGTACTTC
cdr3_aa: CASSEGRVPPWEQYF

d_call: NA
j_call: TRBJ1-5
clone_size: NA
v_call: TRBV29-1
cdr3_nt: TGCAGCGTTGCGGGGGCCCAAAATCAGCCCCAGCATTTT
cdr3_aa: CSVAGAQNQPQHF

d_call: TRBD2
j_call: TRBJ2-3
clone_size: NA
v_call: TRBV7-8
cdr3_nt: TGTGCCAGCAGCTTAGGGACTAGCGGGAGCGGAGATACGCAGTATTTT
cdr3_aa: CASSLGTSGSGDTQYF

d_call: TRBD2
j_call: TRBJ2-7
clone_size: NA
v_call: TRBV15
cdr3_nt: TGTGCCACCAGCGTAGCGGGGCCCTACGAGCAGTACTTC
cdr3_aa: CATSVAGPYEQYF

d_call: NA
j_call: TRBJ1-1
clone_size: NA
v_call: TRBV7-9
cdr3_nt: TGTGCCAGCAGCTTAGTTTGGGGGGCCAAGAACACTGAAGCTTTCTTT
cdr3_aa: CASSLVWGAKNTEAFF